This TCR beta chain is drawn from a study of shared clonotypes between healthy human individuals. Assay used: immunoSEQ multiplex PCR; TCRdb lists only in-frame clones, some missing. This sample has over a million clones, with 98% found just once. Trimming shortened V by 0 bases and J by 0 bases, and 12 bases separated the two germline ends. CDR3 length: 17 amino acids. Germline V gives CDR1 SGHTA, CDR2 FQGNSA. This chain connects TRBV7-2 to TRBJ2-1; D is perhaps TRBD1 (6 bases). This receptor was identified in a man aged 30 to 39 in good health. The sequencing input was naive CD4+ T cells sorted from blood. Subset in this sample: CD45RA+ positively selected. This CDR3 is CASSLAQGKSSYNEQFF. The CDR3 DNA reads as TGTGCCAGCAGCTTAGCACAGGGAAAAAGCTCCTACAATGAGCAGTTCTTC. Full variable domain (rest looked up from reference TRBV7-2 and TRBJ2-1): GAGVSQSPSNKVTEKGKDVELRCDPISGHTALYWYRQSLGQGLEFLIYFQGNSAPDKSGLPSDRFSAERTGGSVSTLTIQRTQQEDSAVYLCASSLAQGKSSYNEQFFGPGTRLTVL.